The source of this TCR beta chain is a study of T-cell memory formation after mild COVID-19. Study conclusions and caveats: CM and EM subsets held most contracting CD4+ clones; EMRA held CD8+ ones.

TCRdb recomputed calls from the 5' RACE reads with MiXCR, one row per CDR3 protein. The table shows about 560,000 distinct CDR3 sequences, with roughly a sixth occurring only once. This clonotype showed up just a few times. Its specificity is not known. Germline lookup yields CDR1 MNHEY and CDR2 SVGAGI. This CDR3 spans 14 amino acids. V was clipped by 2 bases and J by 4 bases, with 11 bases between them. This chain connects TRBV6-5 to TRBJ1-2, with D tentatively TRBD1 (6 bases). The sample was PBMCs or a T cell subset sorted from them (not recorded which). The sequence came from an adult woman who had mild COVID-19 (a few samples of this study predate the infection). Cell type and time point are not known. In DNA form, the CDR3 reads TGTGCCAGCAGTTACGACACAGGGTCCTATGGCTACACCTTC. Protein product: CASSYDTGSYGYTF.